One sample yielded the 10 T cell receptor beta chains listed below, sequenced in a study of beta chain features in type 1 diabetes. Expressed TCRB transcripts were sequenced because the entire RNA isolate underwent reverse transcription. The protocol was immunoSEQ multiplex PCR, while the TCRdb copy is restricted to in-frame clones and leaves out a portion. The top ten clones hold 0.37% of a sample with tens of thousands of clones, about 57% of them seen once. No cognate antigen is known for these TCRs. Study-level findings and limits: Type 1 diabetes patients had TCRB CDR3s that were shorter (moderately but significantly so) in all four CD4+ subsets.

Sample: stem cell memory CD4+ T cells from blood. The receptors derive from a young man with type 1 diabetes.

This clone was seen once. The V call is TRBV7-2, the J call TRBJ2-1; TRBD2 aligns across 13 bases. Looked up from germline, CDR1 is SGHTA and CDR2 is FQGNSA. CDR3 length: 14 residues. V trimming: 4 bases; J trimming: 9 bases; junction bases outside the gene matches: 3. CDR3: CASSSTSGGGEQFF. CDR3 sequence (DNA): TGTGCCAGCAGCTCCACTAGCGGGGGGGGTGAGCAGTTCTTC.

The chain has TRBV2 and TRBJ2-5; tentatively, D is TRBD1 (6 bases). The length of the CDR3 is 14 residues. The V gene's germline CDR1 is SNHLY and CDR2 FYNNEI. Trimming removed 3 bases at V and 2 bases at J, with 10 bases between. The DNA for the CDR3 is TGTGCCAGCAGTGAGTCGACAGGTCAAGAGACCCAGTACTTC. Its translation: CASSESTGQETQYF.

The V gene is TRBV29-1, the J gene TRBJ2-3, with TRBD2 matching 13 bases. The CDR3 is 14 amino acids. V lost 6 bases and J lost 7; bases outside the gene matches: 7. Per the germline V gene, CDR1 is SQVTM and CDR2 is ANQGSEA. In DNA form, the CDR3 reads TGCAGCGTGAAACTAGCGGGAGGGACGCATACGCAGTATTTT. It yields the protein CSVKLAGGTHTQYF.

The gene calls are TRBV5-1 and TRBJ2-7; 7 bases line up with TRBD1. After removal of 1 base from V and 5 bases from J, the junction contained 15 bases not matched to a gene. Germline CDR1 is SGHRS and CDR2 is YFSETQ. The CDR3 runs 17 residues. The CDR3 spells CASSLLKPGGTAHEQYF. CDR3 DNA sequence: TGCGCCAGCAGCTTGCTAAAACCAGGGGGAACAGCACACGAGCAGTACTTC.

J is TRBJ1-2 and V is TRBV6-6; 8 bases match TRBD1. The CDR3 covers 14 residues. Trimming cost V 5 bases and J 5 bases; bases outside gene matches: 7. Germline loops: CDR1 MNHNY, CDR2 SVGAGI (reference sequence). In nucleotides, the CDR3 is TGTGCCAGCAGTACCGGGACAGGAAAATATGGCTACACCTTC. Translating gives CASSTGTGKYGYTF.

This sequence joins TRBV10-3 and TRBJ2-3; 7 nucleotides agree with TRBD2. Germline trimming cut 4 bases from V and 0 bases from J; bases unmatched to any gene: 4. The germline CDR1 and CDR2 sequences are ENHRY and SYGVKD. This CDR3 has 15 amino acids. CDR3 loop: CAISASLASTDTQYF. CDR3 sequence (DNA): TGTGCCATCAGTGCCTCACTAGCGAGCACAGATACGCAGTATTTT.

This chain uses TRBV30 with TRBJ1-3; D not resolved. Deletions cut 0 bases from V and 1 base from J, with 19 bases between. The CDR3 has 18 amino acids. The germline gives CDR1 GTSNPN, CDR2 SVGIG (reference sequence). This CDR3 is CAWSVGRELRGSGNTIYF. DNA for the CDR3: TGTGCCTGGAGTGTCGGGCGGGAGCTACGCGGGTCTGGAAACACCATATATTTT.

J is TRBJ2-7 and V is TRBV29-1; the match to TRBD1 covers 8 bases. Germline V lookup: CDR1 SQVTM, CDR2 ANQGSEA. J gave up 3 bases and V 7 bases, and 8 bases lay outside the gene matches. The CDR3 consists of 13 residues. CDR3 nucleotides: TGCAGCGCCGGCGCAGGGGGCGGCTACGAGCAGTACTTC. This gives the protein CSAGAGGGYEQYF.

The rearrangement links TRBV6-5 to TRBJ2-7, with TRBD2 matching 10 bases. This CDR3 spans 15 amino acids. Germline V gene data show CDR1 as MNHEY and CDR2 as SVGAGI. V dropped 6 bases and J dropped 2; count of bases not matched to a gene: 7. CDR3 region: CASRRTSGTPYEQYF. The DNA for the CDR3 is TGTGCCAGCAGGCGGACTAGCGGAACCCCCTACGAGCAGTACTTC.

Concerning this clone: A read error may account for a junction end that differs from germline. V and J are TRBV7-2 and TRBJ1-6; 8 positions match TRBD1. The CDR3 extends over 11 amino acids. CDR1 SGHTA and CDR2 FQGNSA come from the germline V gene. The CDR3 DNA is TGTGCCAGGAGGTTGCTGGGACAGGCGATGTTT. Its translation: CARRLLGQAMF.